Listed here are 8 T cell receptor beta chains from one sample, sequenced in a study of control samples from healthy donors and cancer patients (dated by TCRdb to the early 2020s). Libraries were prepared through the immunoSEQ multiplex PCR assay. The immuneACCESS repertoire file appears here via TCRdb, limited to in-frame rearrangements. These files lack a portion of the clones; in checked studies, under half of the deficit traces to unresolved V genes, and the cause of the others is not known. Present in this sample are around 30,000 clones, roughly 94% of which were seen just once. The leading ten clones occupy about 7% of the sample. Specimen: blood. The receptors were sampled from a man in his 60s in good health.

The chain joins TRBV6-7 to TRBJ2-7; 10 bases align to TRBD1. TRBV6-7 is flagged as an ORF with uncertain function. V lost 6 bases to trimming and J lost 7 bases; unmatched junction nucleotides: 9. The CDR3 covers 14 residues. The CDR3 reads CASSRMTGGGEQYF. The DNA for the CDR3 is TGTGCCAGCAGCCGTATGACAGGGGGCGGGGAGCAGTACTTC.

The gene calls are TRBV5-6 and TRBJ1-1; tentative D call: TRBD1 (6 bases). The germline CDR1 and CDR2 sequences are SGHDT and YYEEEE. V shed 4 bases and J shed 4 bases, with 14 bases lying between them. CDR3 length: 14 residues. The DNA of the CDR3 is TGTGCCAGCAGCCAGGACAGAAGGGGCACTGAAGCTTTCTTT. Translation gives CASSQDRRGTEAFF.

A few counts support this clone. The gene calls are TRBV12-3 or TRBV12-4 and TRBJ2-5, with D unclear. CDR3 length: 12 residues. V was cut by 5 bases and J by 2 bases, with 6 bases left in between. The CDR3 loop reads CASSRHQETQYF. The CDR3 DNA follows: TGTGCCAGCAGTCGACATCAAGAGACCCAGTACTTC.

The CDR3 loop is CASSAGGGYTF. DNA for the CDR3: TGTGCCAGCAGCGCAGGGGGTGGCTACACCTTC. The chain recombines TRBV9 with TRBJ1-2; 7 positions agree with TRBD1. The CDR3 spans 11 residues. Trimming cost V 3 bases and J 7 bases; bases outside gene matches: 0. Germline loops: CDR1 SGDLS, CDR2 YYNGEE.

V usage is TRBV29-1 and J usage is TRBJ2-3; 11 positions match TRBD2. Germline V lookup: CDR1 SQVTM, CDR2 ANQGSEA. The V and J ends lost 4 bases and 0 bases, in that order; junction bases with no gene match: 9. This CDR3 comprises 17 residues. CDR3 nucleotides: TGCAGCGTTGTGGGGCTAGCGGGGGGCCTTAGCACAGATACGCAGTATTTT. This sequence encodes CSVVGLAGGLSTDTQYF.

The chain has TRBV3-1 (or the pseudogene TRBV3-2) and TRBJ2-3, with D unclear. The length of the CDR3 is 15 residues. The V gene lost 0 bases and the J gene lost 1 base, with 8 bases spanning the gap. Germline V gene data show CDR1 as LGHDT and CDR2 as YNNKEL (reference sequence). CDR3 DNA: TGTGCCAGCAGCCAAGACCGGACCGGCACAGATACGCAGTATTTT. Its translation: CASSQDRTGTDTQYF.

V gene TRBV11-2 combines with J gene TRBJ1-3, with D perhaps TRBD1 (5 bases). The CDR3 is made up of 16 amino acids. CDR1 and CDR2 from the germline V gene are SGHAT and FQNNGV. V lost 5 bases, J lost 0 bases, and 14 bases lay in between. CDR3 coding DNA: TGTGCCAGCAGCATCCAGGGACGGTTCTCTGGAAACACCATATATTTT. Its protein is CASSIQGRFSGNTIYF.

This chain connects TRBV7-2 to TRBJ2-7; TRBD1 is a possible D gene (6 bases). The CDR3 contains 15 residues. Deletions cut 2 bases from V and 7 bases from J, with 18 bases between. Germline V gives CDR1 SGHTA, CDR2 FQGNSA. Written as DNA, the CDR3 is TGTGCCAGCAGCTTAATCCAGGGGAATTTAGGAGAGCAGTACTTC. It codes for CASSLIQGNLGEQYF.